A single sample is the source of the 13 T cell receptor beta chains below, sequenced in a study of blood T cell repertoires in COVID-19. Some clones are missing from TCRdb's copy, which holds only in-frame ones; the method was immunoSEQ multiplex PCR. Of about 270,000 clones in the sample, about 86% were seen once. Sequences were obtained from peripheral blood. The receptors derive from a woman younger than 45 with COVID-19, enrolled during active disease.

CDR3 loop: CASSPSGGYNEQFF. CDR3 DNA sequence: TGTGCCAGCAGCCCTAGCGGGGGGTACAATGAGCAGTTCTTC. The V gene is TRBV4-2, the J gene TRBJ2-1; 11 positions match TRBD2. The CDR3 extends over 14 amino acids. The trim removed 4 bases at V and 4 bases at J, leaving 0 bases unmatched. CDR1 LGHNA and CDR2 YNFKEQ come from the germline V gene.

The CDR3 loop is CASSLALAGPPQYF. As DNA, the CDR3 is TGTGCCAGCAGCTTAGCCCTAGCGGGGCCCCCCCAGTACTTC. The chain employs TRBV13 and TRBJ2-5; 9 nucleotides align to TRBD2. Germline values: CDR1 PRHDT, CDR2 FYEKMQ (reference sequence). The CDR3 spans 14 residues. The ends lost 1 base at V and 9 bases at J; junction bases unmatched: 6.

The CDR3 DNA reads as TGTGCCAGTAGTGCACGGGACAGTTGGAACACTGAAGCTTTCTTT. Translating gives CASSARDSWNTEAFF. This chain uses TRBV19 with TRBJ1-1; TRBD1 aligns across 7 bases. The trim removed 5 bases at V and 1 base at J, leaving 7 bases unmatched. The CDR3 loop spans 15 amino acids. Germline V CDR1 and CDR2: LNHDA, SQIVND (reference sequence).

J is TRBJ2-7 and V is TRBV14, with 9 positions matching TRBD1. V lost 4 bases and J lost 6; bases outside the gene matches: 13. The CDR3 is 16 residues long. Germline CDR1 is SGHDN and CDR2 is FVKESK. The CDR3 reads CASSPSFGQGSGEQYF. CDR3 in DNA: TGTGCCAGCAGCCCCTCATTCGGACAGGGGAGCGGCGAGCAGTACTTC.

This chain links TRBV2 with TRBJ1-2; D not resolved. This CDR3 has 14 amino acids. The germline V gene has CDR1 SNHLY and CDR2 FYNNEI. CDR3 sequence reads: CESPESNSPNGYTF. The CDR3 DNA reads TGTGAGTCCCCGGAGTCAAACTCCCCTAATGGCTACACCTTC.

This chain links TRBV5-1 with TRBJ1-4; D uncertain. CDR3 length: 15 amino acids. V was pared by 0 bases and J by 3 bases, with 9 bases between. CDR1 and CDR2 (germline): SGHRS, YFSETQ. CDR3 sequence reads: CASSLGAAANEKLFF. CDR3 bases: TGCGCCAGCAGCTTGGGGGCTGCCGCTAATGAAAAACTGTTTTTT.

This chain connects TRBV5-1 to TRBJ1-3; D is possibly TRBD1 (6 bases). The germline V gene has CDR1 SGHRS and CDR2 YFSETQ. V was shortened by 6 bases and J by 4 bases, with 14 bases between the two germline ends. The CDR3 sequence is 14 residues long. This CDR3 reads CASIPTGNGNTIYF. The DNA of the CDR3 is TGCGCCAGCATCCCTACAGGGAACGGAAACACCATATATTTT. The variable domain in full, with the rest retrieved from reference TRBV5-1 and TRBJ1-3, is KAGVTQTPRYLIKTRGQQVTLSCSPISGHRSVSWYQQTPGQGLQFLFEYFSETQRNKGNFPGRFSGRQFSNSRSEMNVSTLELGDSALYLCASIPTGNGNTIYFGEGSWLTVV.

V usage is TRBV5-1 and J usage is TRBJ1-4, with 9 bases fitting TRBD1. With 2 bases clipped from V and 2 bases from J, the junction kept 7 bases outside the gene matches. This CDR3 contains 17 residues. CDR1 and CDR2 from the germline V gene are SGHRS and YFSETQ. CDR3 nucleotides: TGCGCCAGCAGCTTCGGGACAGGGCGATACACTAATGAAAAACTGTTTTTT. It codes for CASSFGTGRYTNEKLFF. Full variable domain (rest looked up from reference TRBV5-1 and TRBJ1-4): KAGVTQTPRYLIKTRGQQVTLSCSPISGHRSVSWYQQTPGQGLQFLFEYFSETQRNKGNFPGRFSGRQFSNSRSEMNVSTLELGDSALYLCASSFGTGRYTNEKLFFGSGTQLSVL.

The chain combines TRBV10-1 with TRBJ2-7; TRBD1 matches 12 bases. The CDR3 totals 13 residues. Germline lookup yields CDR1 WNHNN and CDR2 SYGVQD (reference sequence). Unmatched junction bases numbered 4, after V lost 4 bases and J lost 9 bases. The CDR3 here is CASSVGQGARQYF. Written as DNA, the CDR3 is TGCGCCAGCAGTGTGGGACAGGGGGCAAGGCAGTACTTC.

The V gene is TRBV15, the J gene TRBJ1-4; no clear D. The CDR3 has 13 amino acids. The V end lost 0 bases, the J end lost 5 bases, and 4 bases lay between the germline ends. Germline V CDR1 and CDR2: LNHNV, YYDKDF (reference sequence). CDR3 sequence: CATSRDLNEKLFF. The DNA for the CDR3 is TGTGCCACCAGCAGAGACCTAAATGAAAAACTGTTTTTT. The whole variable domain, filled in from reference TRBV15 and TRBJ1-4, reads DAMVIQNPRYQVTQFGKPVTLSCSQTLNHNVMYWYQQKSSQAPKLLFHYYDKDFNNEADTPDNFQSRRPNTSFCFLDIRSPGLGDTAMYLCATSRDLNEKLFFGSGTQLSVL.

This chain connects TRBV10-3 to TRBJ2-1, with TRBD2 as a possible D gene (7 bases). This CDR3 region has 13 residues. Trimming removed 8 bases at V and 5 bases at J, with 13 bases between. Germline V gives CDR1 ENHRY, CDR2 SYGVKD. The CDR3 DNA sequence: TGTGCCATCGCGGCGGGGGCCCACAATGAGCAGTTCTTC. Protein product: CAIAAGAHNEQFF.

This chain joins TRBV24-1 and TRBJ2-2; possibly TRBD2 for D (7 bases). The germline V gene encodes CDR1 KGHDR and CDR2 SFDVKD. V gave up 4 bases and J gave up 4 bases, with 9 bases separating them. The CDR3 length is 14 residues. The CDR3 protein is CATSDGGPTGELFF. The CDR3 DNA is TGTGCCACCAGTGACGGGGGGCCCACCGGGGAGCTGTTTTTT.

The chain couples TRBV10-3 to TRBJ1-1; maybe TRBD1 (6 bases). The CDR3 extends over 16 amino acids. CDR1 is ENHRY and CDR2 is SYGVKD in the germline V gene. V shed 0 bases and J shed 0 bases, with 11 bases lying between them. The CDR3 sequence is CAISESQGRVNTEAFF. Written as DNA, the CDR3 is TGTGCCATCAGTGAGTCGCAGGGGAGGGTGAACACTGAAGCTTTCTTT.